The 14 T cell receptor beta chains below come from one sample, sequenced in a study of human T cells and chemical hapten exposure (dated by TCRdb to the early 2020s). Reading the label with the study, this specimen's time point is: healthy volunteer bleed at 2 weeks. Total RNA was isolated from unfractionated whole blood collected in Tempus Blood RNA tubes. Library method: RACE. Instrument used: NextSeq 500. TCRdb reworked the public reads: Q25 trimming with fastp, MiXCR clone assembly, productive beta chains retained. Merged by CDR3 protein, the rows form single entries marked with the most common genes and DNA. This sample is represented by some 120,000 distinct CDR3 sequences; more than 7.5% of them were singletons. The top ten constitute 1.5% to 2% of the sample. The sample taken for sequencing was whole blood. These receptors all come from a male donor in good health. Some clones in this sample may be carry-over from other donors' samples.

This clonotype was observed many times. The chain is built from TRBV20-1 and TRBJ2-3; 8 nucleotides line up with TRBD1. Germline loops: CDR1 DFQATT, CDR2 SNEGSKA (reference sequence). Trimming at V came to 7 bases and at J to 3 bases, leaving 9 bases not matched to a gene. The CDR3 has 14 residues. The CDR3 region is CSGSTGDGTDTQYF. Here the CDR3 DNA reads TGCAGTGGTTCGACAGGGGATGGGACAGATACGCAGTATTTT.

This clonotype was observed many times. V and J are TRBV7-9 and TRBJ1-2, with a weak D call TRBD1 (6 bases). The CDR3 sequence is 17 residues long. From germline, CDR1 is SEHNR and CDR2 FQNEAQ (reference sequence). Trimming took off 6 bases at V and 0 bases at J, with 20 bases between the two ends. CDR3 loop: CASSRKGGLVSNYGYTF. The CDR3 DNA sequence: TGTGCCAGCAGTCGCAAGGGGGGCCTTGTTTCTAACTATGGCTACACCTTC. Full variable domain (outside the CDR3, taken from reference TRBV7-9 and TRBJ1-2): DTGVSQNPRHKITKRGQNVTFRCDPISEHNRLYWYRQTLGQGPEFLTYFQNEAQLEKSRLLSDRFSAERPKGSFSTLEIQRTEQGDSAMYLCASSRKGGLVSNYGYTFGSGTRLTVV.

The chain combines TRBV2 with TRBJ1-1; possibly TRBD1 for D (5 bases). CDR1 is SNHLY, CDR2 FYNNEI, per germline. Trimming took 8 bases from V and 4 from J, leaving 11 bases between them. The CDR3 runs to 12 residues. CDR3 in amino acids: CASDDRRTEAFF. The CDR3 region has the DNA TGTGCCAGCGACGACAGACGCACTGAAGCTTTCTTT. Supplemented by reference TRBV2 and TRBJ1-1, the full variable domain reads EPEVTQTPSHQVTQMGQEVILRCVPISNHLYFYWYRQILGQKVEFLVSFYNNEISEKSEIFDDQFSVERPDGSNFTLKIRSTKLEDSAMYFCASDDRRTEAFFGQGTRLTVV.

This clonotype was recorded at least ten times. Written as DNA, the CDR3 is TGTGCCAGCAGCTTGGCGTTCGGAGATACGCAGTATTTT. Protein product: CASSLAFGDTQYF. The V call is TRBV5-5, the J call TRBJ2-3, with D unclear. Trimming stripped 0 bases from V and 5 bases from J, with 7 bases between. The CDR3 spans 13 residues. Germline assignment: CDR1 SGHKS and CDR2 YYEKEE (reference sequence).

The rearrangement uses TRBV18 and TRBJ2-3; D gene unclear. The V gene's germline CDR1 is KGHSH and CDR2 LQKENI. The CDR3 is 12 residues long. Deletions cut 5 bases from V and 5 bases from J, with 8 bases between. The CDR3 region is CASSTIVDTQYF. The CDR3 DNA reads TGTGCCAGCTCAACGATAGTAGATACGCAGTATTTT.

This clonotype was picked up many times. The chain uses TRBV27 and TRBJ1-5; D unclear. The CDR3 contains 13 residues. V was trimmed by 4 bases and J by 4 bases, leaving 8 bases between them. Germline V gene data show CDR1 as MNHEY and CDR2 as SMNVEV (reference sequence). The CDR3 DNA is TGTGCCAGCAGTTCCTCCTTGAATCAGCCCCAGCATTTT. Protein product: CASSSSLNQPQHF.

This clonotype was detected ten times or more. The V and J genes are TRBV6-1 and TRBJ2-7, with 9 bases matching TRBD2. The CDR3 runs to 13 residues. Germline V gene data show CDR1 as MNHNS and CDR2 as SASEGT. The V gene end was trimmed by 4 bases and the J gene end by 3 bases; junction bases not matched to a gene: 1. CDR3 nucleotides: TGTGCCAGCAGTGCTAGCGGGATCTACGAGCAGTACTTC. Its protein product is CASSASGIYEQYF.

This clonotype showed up many times. The chain uses TRBV7-7 and TRBJ2-1, with 12 bases that match TRBD2. The germline V gene has CDR1 SSHAT and CDR2 FNYEAQ (reference sequence). The CDR3 runs to 16 residues. V shed 5 bases and J 8 bases; nucleotides not matched to a gene: 10. The CDR3 DNA is TGTGCCAGCAGCGCCAGTCTAGCGGGAGGGCAGGATGAGCAGTTCTTC. Its protein product is CASSASLAGGQDEQFF.

This clonotype was observed a handful of times. The J gene is TRBJ2-5, the V gene TRBV2, with 12 bases identical to TRBD2. The junction had 9 bases not matched to a gene; V was cut back by 6 bases and J by 7 bases. The V gene's germline CDR1 is SNHLY and CDR2 FYNNEI. The CDR3 is 15 residues long. The CDR3 reads CASRPGLAGILTQYF. For the CDR3, the DNA is TGTGCCAGCAGGCCCGGACTAGCGGGAATCTTGACCCAGTACTTC.

Only a few counts were recorded for this clonotype. This chain joins TRBV15 and TRBJ2-7; possibly TRBD2 for D (5 bases). CDR1 is LNHNV and CDR2 is YYDKDF in the germline V gene (reference sequence). V was cut by 5 bases and J by 3 bases, with 8 bases left in between. The CDR3 has 12 amino acids. The CDR3 loop reads CATSARGYEQYF. In DNA, the CDR3 is TGTGCCACCAGCGCTCGGGGCTACGAGCAGTACTTC. Together with reference TRBV15 and TRBJ2-7, the CDR3 gives the full variable domain: DAMVIQNPRYQVTQFGKPVTLSCSQTLNHNVMYWYQQKSSQAPKLLFHYYDKDFNNEADTPDNFQSRRPNTSFCFLDIRSPGLGDTAMYLCATSARGYEQYFGPGTRLTVT.

The CDR3 DNA is TGTGCCAGCAGCTTAGGCGGAGGCAGGGCCTACGAGCAGTACTTC. It is translated as CASSLGGGRAYEQYF. The J gene is TRBJ2-7, the V gene TRBV11-2; D may correspond to TRBD1 or TRBD2 (5 bases each). The V end was cut by 1 base, the J end by 2 bases, with 12 bases between. This CDR3 has 15 amino acids. Germline V gene lookup returns CDR1 SGHAT and CDR2 FQNNGV.

There are a few counts of this clonotype. The chain couples TRBV30 to TRBJ1-3; D unresolved. The V gene lost 4 bases and the J gene lost 0 bases, with 10 bases spanning the gap. The CDR3 extends over 14 amino acids. Per germline, CDR1 GTSNPN and CDR2 SVGIG (reference sequence). CDR3 loop: CAWTLGSSGNTIYF. Here the CDR3 DNA reads TGTGCCTGGACTCTAGGGAGCTCTGGAAACACCATATATTTT.

At least ten counts were recorded for this clonotype. This chain connects TRBV7-9 to TRBJ2-3; the match to TRBD2 covers 14 bases. The V and J ends lost 5 bases and 5 bases, in that order; junction bases with no gene match: 6. The germline CDR1 and CDR2 sequences are SEHNR and FQNEAQ (reference sequence). The CDR3 sequence is 16 residues long. The CDR3 spells CASSPGLAGGRDTQYF. CDR3 sequence (DNA): TGTGCCAGCAGCCCCGGACTAGCGGGAGGTAGAGATACGCAGTATTTT.

This clonotype was observed a handful of times. The rearrangement joins TRBV4-3 to TRBJ2-7; D is undetermined. V was trimmed by 2 bases and J by 7 bases, leaving 12 bases between them. From germline, CDR1 is LGHNA and CDR2 YSLEER. This CDR3 comprises 13 residues. This chain's CDR3 is CASSQSGAKEQYF. The DNA of the CDR3 is TGCGCCAGCAGCCAATCGGGTGCAAAAGAGCAGTACTTC.